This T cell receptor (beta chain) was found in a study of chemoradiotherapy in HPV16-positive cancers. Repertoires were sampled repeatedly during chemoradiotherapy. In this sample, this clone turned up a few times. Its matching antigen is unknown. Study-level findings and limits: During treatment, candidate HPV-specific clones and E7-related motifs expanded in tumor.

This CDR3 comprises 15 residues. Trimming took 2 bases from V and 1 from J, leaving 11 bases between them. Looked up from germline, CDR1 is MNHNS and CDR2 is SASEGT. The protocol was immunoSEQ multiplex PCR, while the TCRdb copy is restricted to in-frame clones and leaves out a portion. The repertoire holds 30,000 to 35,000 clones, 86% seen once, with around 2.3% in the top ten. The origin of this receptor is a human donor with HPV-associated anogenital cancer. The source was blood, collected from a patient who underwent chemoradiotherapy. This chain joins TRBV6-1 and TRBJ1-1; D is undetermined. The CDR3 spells CASSEPSGKNTEAFF. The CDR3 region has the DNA TGTGCCAGCAGTGAACCTTCGGGGAAGAACACTGAAGCTTTCTTT.